This T cell receptor (beta chain) was sequenced in a study of T cells in Graves' hyperthyroidism and ophthalmopathy. Exclusion criteria comprised uncontrolled infection, other autoimmune disease, pregnancy or lactation. Diagnoses used clinical symptoms, serum thyroxine and TRAb, thyroid ultrasound and orbital computed tomography. Worth noting for this clonotype: What it binds is not known.

Losses at the gene ends were 8 bases for V and 5 bases for J; bases not matched to a gene: 7. The CDR3 runs 14 residues. Germline assignment: CDR1 SNHLY and CDR2 FYNNEI. TCR beta CDR3 regions were amplified from RNA. The TCR CDR3 first-round RT-PCR relied on the HTBI primer set. TCRdb fed the multiplex PCR reads into MiXCR, producing one record per CDR3 protein. This table has approximately 700,000 distinct CDR3 sequences, just under 45% appearing once. Overall study results and limits: Appearing also in blood were most of the thyroid clonotypes expanded above 0.001. Ophthalmopathy prediction by the model preceded onset by a median roughly 6 months.

Sequencing used peripheral blood or thyroid tissue (not recorded which). The chain couples TRBV2 to TRBJ1-2, with TRBD1 matching 11 bases. This clonotype was obtained from an adult man with Graves' disease, either hyperthyroidism or ophthalmopathy (not recorded which). CDR3 nucleotide sequence: TGTGCCAGCGGACAGGGGGCGGTAACGTATGGCTACACCTTC. It codes for CASGQGAVTYGYTF.